These T cell receptor beta chains were read from a single sample in a study of blood T cell repertoires in COVID-19. Sequencing used immunoSEQ multiplex PCR; TCRdb keeps in-frame clones, though not all of them. The profile covers around 140,000 clones, with roughly 87% appearing a single time and under 4.5% taken by the ten largest. The sample comprised PBMCs or T cells enriched from blood (not recorded which). Source of these receptors: a woman aged 40 to 50 who had been exposed to COVID-19. Both conserved end residues are part of each CDR3. D genes are given only for firm matches. Some rows have no size entry. The others give once, few or many, or a class for an expanded clone.

>.|TRBV7-8|.|TRBJ2-1
TGTGCCAGCAGCTTAGTCCTAGACGGGGTATACAATGAGCAGTTCTTC
CASSLVLDGVYNEQFF
>.|TRBV12-3/TRBV12-4|.|TRBJ2-7
TGTGCCAGCAGTTTGGGCAGGGTATACGAGCAGTACTTC
CASSLGRVYEQYF
>.|TRBV3-1/TRBV3-2|TRBD2|TRBJ2-2
TGTGCCAGCAGCCAAGATCTTGCGGGAGAAGTTTTCGACGGGGAGCTGTTTTTT
CASSQDLAGEVFDGELFF
>.|TRBV2|.|TRBJ1-6
TGTGCCAGCAGTGAAGTTTCAGGGAATTCACCCCTCCACTTT
CASSEVSGNSPLHF
>.|TRBV6-5|TRBD1|TRBJ1-4
TGTGCCAGCAGTTTAGGGGGACAGCTTAATGAAAAACTGTTTTTT
CASSLGGQLNEKLFF
>few|TRBV7-2|TRBD2|TRBJ2-1
TGTGCCAGCAGCTCCGGGTCACTAGCGGGCTACAATGAGCAGTTCTTC
CASSSGSLAGYNEQFF
>few|TRBV20-1|.|TRBJ2-1
TGCAGTGCTAGTATTGGGGGGTCCTACAATGAGCAGTTCTTC
CSASIGGSYNEQFF
>.|TRBV7-6|TRBD1|TRBJ1-1
TGTGCCAGCAGTAACGAGGGACAGGGCTTGAACACTGAAGCTTTCTTT
CASSNEGQGLNTEAFF
>.|TRBV5-4|TRBD2|TRBJ2-2
TGTGCCAGCAACTCCGGACTAGAGGCCGGGGAGCTGTTTTTT
CASNSGLEAGELFF
>.|TRBV7-2|.|TRBJ1-1
TGTGCCAGCAGCGCGGGTCTAAACACTGAAGCTTTCTTT
CASSAGLNTEAFF
>.|TRBV2|TRBD1|TRBJ1-4
TGTGCCAGCAGTGAACAGGGACAGCCGAATGAAAAACTGTTTTTT
CASSEQGQPNEKLFF
>.|TRBV9|.|TRBJ2-5
TGTGCCAGCAGCCCTCATCCCGGGATACAAGAGACCCAGTACTTC
CASSPHPGIQETQYF
>.|TRBV28|TRBD1|TRBJ1-1
TGTGCCAGCAGTTTACCTCAGGGACAGGGGATCACTGAAGCTTTCTTT
CASSLPQGQGITEAFF
>.|TRBV5-6|TRBD1|TRBJ1-1
TGTGCCAGCAGCTTTTGGGACAGGGATAACACTGAAGCTTTCTTT
CASSFWDRDNTEAFF